The 30 T cell receptor beta chains given below trace back to one sample, sequenced in a study of T cell repertoires in aging, cancer and after chemotherapy. A mixed TRB-A/B primer pool amplified rearranged TRB by multiplex touch-down PCR. Using its own MiXCR run on the multiplex PCR reads, TCRdb lists one record per CDR3 protein. The profile covers around 8,800 distinct CDR3 sequences, with 23% appearing a single time and approximately 13% taken by the ten largest. The template was genomic DNA from peripheral blood, not RNA. Specimen: blood. The receptors come from a human donor with a blood cancer. The donor label of this sample is uncertain.

This clonotype is categorized as medium-sized. The chain links TRBV30 to TRBJ2-3; 8 bases map to TRBD1. Germline CDR1 reads GTSNPN; CDR2 reads SVGIG (reference sequence). This CDR3 contains 15 residues. Losses at the gene ends were 3 bases for V and 4 bases for J; bases not matched to a gene: 9. Written as DNA, the CDR3 is TGTGCCTGGAGGAATCCCGGGACAGGTCCAGATACGCAGTATTTT. Translating gives CAWRNPGTGPDTQYF.

This clonotype was seen only a few times. The rearrangement uses TRBV5-1 and TRBJ2-2; D gene uncertain. Germline assignment: CDR1 SGHRS and CDR2 YFSETQ. V lost 9 bases and J lost 3, with 15 bases in between. The CDR3 contains 14 residues. The CDR3 sequence: CATRVEGYTGELFF. The DNA for the CDR3 is TGCGCCACCAGAGTAGAAGGGTACACCGGGGAGCTGTTTTTT.

Details on this clonotype: It may be a read error: a sequence one base away is much more abundant. This chain joins TRBV6-1 and TRBJ2-2, with TRBD1 as a possible D gene (5 bases). Trimming cost V 8 bases and J 6 bases, with 13 bases left between them. This CDR3 contains 13 residues. Germline V CDR1 and CDR2: MNHNS, SASEGT. CDR3 residues: CASGRQRPGELFF. Written as DNA, the CDR3 is TGTGCCAGCGGAAGACAGAGACCCGGGGAGCTGTTTTTT.

The chain is built from TRBV7-9 and TRBJ2-7, with D unresolved. V lost 5 bases and J lost 1, with 15 bases in between. CDR3 length equals 15 residues. In germline, CDR1 is SEHNR, CDR2 FQNEAQ (reference sequence). For the CDR3, the DNA is TGTGCCAGCAGCCAACCTTCCAGCTTATCCTACGAGCAGTACTTC. As protein: CASSQPSSLSYEQYF.

About this clonotype itself: It may be a read error: a sequence one base away is much more abundant. The limits of the CDR3 on the DNA are not certain, so only TCRdb's listed CDR3 is given. V is TRBV5-4 and J is TRBJ2-7; the table's D call, TRBD1, was not checked against the DNA. The CDR3 region is 14 residues in length, termini included. Per germline, CDR1 SGHNT and CDR2 YYREEE (reference sequence). The CDR3 reads CASSFATGAGEQHF.

This clonotype was seen many times. The chain joins TRBV27 to TRBJ2-7, with 13 nucleotides matching TRBD2. V gave up 5 bases and J gave up 2 bases; unmatched junction bases: 6. Looked up from germline, CDR1 is MNHEY and CDR2 is SMNVEV (reference sequence). This CDR3 is 16 amino acids long. CDR3: CASSVGGLAGAYEQYF. CDR3 nucleotides: TGTGCCAGCAGTGTAGGTGGACTAGCGGGGGCCTACGAGCAGTACTTC.

This clonotype has just a few counts. The DNA for the CDR3 is TGTGCCAGCAGTTCCCCCGGACAGCACCTTAACAATGAGCAGTTCTTC. It yields the protein CASSSPGQHLNNEQFF. J is TRBJ2-1 and V is TRBV28; D is possibly TRBD1 (6 bases). The germline V gene encodes CDR1 MDHEN and CDR2 SYDVKM. Trimming removed 4 bases at V and 5 bases at J, with 18 bases between. The CDR3 spans 16 residues.

Regarding this clonotype: A much larger clone lies one base from this, so it may be a read error. The chain links TRBV30 to TRBJ2-2; 11 nucleotides match TRBD1. Germline CDR1 is GTSNPN and CDR2 is SVGIG (reference sequence). This CDR3 spans 15 amino acids. V was clipped by 8 bases and J by 9 bases; unmatched bases: 14. The CDR3 region has the DNA TGTGCCAGCTCACCGGACAGGGGGCGGACCAGGGAGCTGTTTTTT. Amino acid sequence: CASSPDRGRTRELFF.

In nucleotides, the CDR3 is TGTGCCAGCAGCCTAGCGGGAGGGGCGAACACCGGGGAGCTGTTTTTT. It is translated as CASSLAGGANTGELFF. V and J are TRBV2 and TRBJ2-2, with 12 bases lining up with TRBD2. The CDR3 has 16 amino acids. Trimming took 6 bases from V and 0 from J; bases not matched to a gene: 2. Germline V gives CDR1 SNHLY, CDR2 FYNNEI.

This clonotype was observed a single time. The gene calls are TRBV6-9 and TRBJ2-3, with 10 bases matching TRBD2. V lost 4 bases and J lost 10; bases outside the gene matches: 8. CDR1 MNHGY and CDR2 SVAAGI come from the germline V gene. The CDR3 length is 14 residues. CDR3 sequence (DNA): TGTGCCAGCAGTTCCCTAGCGGGAGAGAGTCCGCAGTATTTT. This codes for CASSSLAGESPQYF.

By sample fraction, this clonotype is medium-sized. The chain has TRBV30 and TRBJ2-5; a weak D match, TRBD1 (5 bases). Trimming removed 0 bases from V and 5 bases from J, with 16 bases in between. The germline gives CDR1 GTSNPN, CDR2 SVGIG (reference sequence). The CDR3 loop spans 15 amino acids. The CDR3 coding sequence is TGTGCCTGGAGTGTATCAGGGATGCGTGGCGAGACCCAGTACTTC. Translating gives CAWSVSGMRGETQYF.

By its share, this clonotype is medium-sized. The chain has TRBV19 and TRBJ1-5; no firm D call. The V end lost 10 bases, the J end lost 4 bases, and 23 bases lay between the germline ends. The CDR3 covers 16 residues. CDR1 and CDR2 from the germline V gene are LNHDA and SQIVND (reference sequence). The CDR3 region is CATQANGPGLNQPQHF. CDR3 bases: TGTGCCACCCAGGCTAATGGGCCTGGGCTGAATCAGCCCCAGCATTTT.

In this sample, this clonotype is medium-sized (0.01 to 0.1%). J is TRBJ2-1 and V is TRBV6-1; a weak D match, TRBD1 (6 bases). The germline CDR1 and CDR2 sequences are MNHNS and SASEGT. V lost 6 bases and J 3 bases, leaving 15 bases between the germline ends. The length of the CDR3 is 15 residues. CDR3: CASSSTGTVYNEQFF. The CDR3 nucleotides are TGTGCCAGCAGCTCCACAGGGACCGTCTACAATGAGCAGTTCTTC.

The V gene is TRBV9, the J gene TRBJ2-5, with a weak D call TRBD2 (6 bases). Trimming took 4 bases from V and 5 from J, leaving 18 bases between them. In germline, CDR1 is SGDLS, CDR2 YYNGEE. The CDR3 is 15 amino acids. The CDR3 here is CASSPRGDFAETQYF. The CDR3 DNA follows: TGTGCCAGCAGCCCGAGAGGGGACTTTGCGGAGACCCAGTACTTC.

This clonotype is classed as medium-sized. V is TRBV6-2 or TRBV6-3 and J is TRBJ2-3; perhaps TRBD2 as D (5 bases). V was clipped by 2 bases and J by 1 base, with 13 bases between them. The CDR3 covers 16 residues. Germline V lookup: CDR1 MNHEY, CDR2 SVGEGT. For the CDR3, the DNA is TGTGCCAGCAGTTACGTCGGGGTCCTCGGCACAGATACGCAGTATTTT. It encodes CASSYVGVLGTDTQYF.

This clonotype was seen at least ten times. Here the CDR3 DNA reads TGTGCCAGCAGTTTATCTGCAGGGGGAAACTATGGCTACACCTTC. Amino acid sequence: CASSLSAGGNYGYTF. The V call is TRBV27, the J call TRBJ1-2; 7 positions agree with TRBD1. The V segment lost 0 bases and the J segment 2 bases; nucleotides outside the gene matches: 3. Germline-derived CDR1 and CDR2 are MNHEY and SMNVEV (reference sequence). The CDR3 is 15 residues long.

The rearrangement links TRBV10-1 to TRBJ2-5, with TRBD2 matching over 7 bases. Trimming at V came to 3 bases and at J to 5 bases, leaving 6 bases not matched to a gene. Germline V gives CDR1 WNHNN, CDR2 SYGVQD (reference sequence). This CDR3 has 14 residues. The CDR3 loop reads CASSDGGSLETQYF. In DNA, the CDR3 is TGCGCCAGCAGTGACGGGGGGAGCTTGGAGACCCAGTACTTC.

On this clonotype itself: A much larger clonotype is one base distant, so this may be a read error. The rearrangement links TRBV6-1 to TRBJ2-2; D may match TRBD1 or TRBD2 (5 bases each). Trimming pared 8 bases from V and 6 bases from J, leaving 13 bases between. The CDR3 loop spans 13 amino acids. CDR1 MNHNS and CDR2 SASEGT come from the germline V gene. This chain's CDR3 is CASGREGPGELFF. The CDR3 DNA reads as TGTGCCAGCGGAAGAGAGGGACCCGGGGAGCTGTTTTTT.

This clonotype is deemed medium-sized. The rearrangement uses TRBV18 and TRBJ2-2; the match to TRBD2 covers 7 bases. V lost 5 bases and J lost 5; bases outside the gene matches: 11. The germline V gene has CDR1 KGHSH and CDR2 LQKENI. The CDR3 length is 16 residues. The chain's CDR3 is CASSADTGLTTGELFF. CDR3 sequence (DNA): TGTGCCAGCTCAGCAGACACGGGACTAACTACCGGGGAGCTGTTTTTT. Together with reference TRBV18 and TRBJ2-2, the CDR3 gives the full variable domain: NAGVMQNPRHLVRRRGQEARLRCSPMKGHSHVYWYRQLPEEGLKFMVYLQKENIIDESGMPKERFSAEFPKEGPSILRIQQVVRGDSAAYFCASSADTGLTTGELFFGEGSRLTVL.

By sample share, this clonotype is medium-sized. The V gene is TRBV29-1, the J gene TRBJ1-1; 7 bases are a match to TRBD1. CDR1 is SQVTM and CDR2 is ANQGSEA in the germline V gene. The CDR3 consists of 14 residues. The V gene end was trimmed by 6 bases and the J gene end by 4 bases; junction bases not matched to a gene: 11. This CDR3 reads CSVETRGQGTEAFF. CDR3 in DNA: TGCAGCGTAGAAACGAGGGGGCAGGGCACTGAAGCTTTCTTT.

This clonotype is labeled medium-sized. The J gene is TRBJ2-7, the V gene TRBV29-1, with 8 nucleotides matching TRBD1. This CDR3 contains 15 residues. The V gene end was trimmed by 6 bases and the J gene end by 1 base; junction bases not matched to a gene: 11. Germline V gene lookup returns CDR1 SQVTM and CDR2 ANQGSEA. CDR3 DNA: TGCAGCGTCACCAGTCAGGGGGCCTCATCCTACGAGCAGTACTTC. Its protein product is CSVTSQGASSYEQYF.

In its sample, this clonotype was seen once. A read error may be the cause here, since a much bigger clone is one base away. This chain links TRBV6-2 or TRBV6-3 with TRBJ2-1, with TRBD2 matching over 9 bases. Germline V gives CDR1 MNHEY, CDR2 SVGEGT. This CDR3 spans 17 amino acids. The CDR3 bases are TGTGCCAGCAGTTACTCCCCGCCTAGCGGGATATACAAAGAGCAGTTCTTC. Its translation: CASSYSPPSGIYKEQFF.

This clonotype qualifies as medium-sized. This chain joins TRBV19 and TRBJ1-1; a weak D match, TRBD1 (5 bases). From germline, CDR1 is LNHDA and CDR2 SQIVND (reference sequence). V was cut by 9 bases and J by 1 base, with 12 bases left in between. The CDR3 length is 13 residues. The CDR3 sequence: CASSQGPNTEAFF. The CDR3 region has the DNA TGTGCCAGCAGCCAGGGCCCGAACACTGAAGCTTTCTTT.

This clonotype was found many times. The chain recombines TRBV27 with TRBJ1-1; 8 bases match TRBD1. The CDR3 runs to 13 residues. The V and J ends lost 8 bases and 3 bases, in that order; junction bases with no gene match: 5. The V gene's germline CDR1 is MNHEY and CDR2 SMNVEV (reference sequence). The CDR3 DNA sequence: TGTGCCAGCTTTGGACAGGGCGACACTGAAGCTTTCTTT. It specifies CASFGQGDTEAFF.

This clonotype is medium-sized by share. V usage is TRBV29-1 and J usage is TRBJ2-1; D might be TRBD1 (5 bases). The CDR3 extends over 11 amino acids. From germline, CDR1 is SQVTM and CDR2 ANQGSEA. The V gene lost 6 bases and the J gene lost 10 bases, with 13 bases spanning the gap. In DNA, the CDR3 is TGCAGCGTGCTCCCACAGGTCGAGCAGTTCTTC. Its protein product is CSVLPQVEQFF.

Regarding this clonotype: The CDR3 carries no conserved terminal phenylalanine or tryptophan, so it likely arises from a read error. J is TRBJ1-2 and V is TRBV10-3; D gene ambiguous. The CDR3 totals 13 residues. Trimming shortened V by 3 bases and J by 3 bases, and 8 bases separated the two germline ends. Germline lookup yields CDR1 ENHRY and CDR2 SYGVKD. The CDR3, as DNA: TGTGCCATCAGTGAATCAGCTTACTATGGCTACACCATC. The encoded protein is CAISESAYYGYTI.

The chain has TRBV27 and TRBJ2-7, with D unresolved. V lost 5 bases to trimming and J lost 0 bases, with 8 bases between them. This CDR3 is 13 amino acids long. The V gene's germline CDR1 is MNHEY and CDR2 SMNVEV (reference sequence). The CDR3 region is CASSNSFSYEQYF. CDR3 DNA sequence: TGTGCCAGCAGTAACAGTTTCTCCTACGAGCAGTACTTC.

The chain has TRBV7-9 and TRBJ2-7, with TRBD2 identical over 11 bases. Germline values: CDR1 SEHNR, CDR2 FQNEAQ (reference sequence). V lost 5 bases and J lost 12; bases outside the gene matches: 9. This CDR3 region has 13 residues. CDR3 nucleotides: TGTGCCAGCAGCCTGGGGACTAGCGGCCGGGGGTACTTC. It codes for CASSLGTSGRGYF.

By sample fraction, this clonotype is medium-sized. The chain recombines TRBV19 with TRBJ1-5; tentative D call: TRBD1 (6 bases). With 7 bases removed from V and 7 bases from J, the gap between germline ends came to 14 bases. Germline loops: CDR1 LNHDA, CDR2 SQIVND (reference sequence). CDR3 length: 13 amino acids. The CDR3 DNA is TGTGCCAGTAAGCCGGGGGCACGACAGCCCCAGCATTTT. This translates into CASKPGARQPQHF. Full variable domain (missing parts from reference TRBV19 and TRBJ1-5): DGGITQSPKYLFRKEGQNVTLSCEQNLNHDAMYWYRQDPGQGLRLIYYSQIVNDFQKGDIAEGYSVSREKKESFPLTVTSAQKNPTAFYLCASKPGARQPQHFGDGTRLSIL.

The J gene is TRBJ2-2, the V gene TRBV11-2; the D call may be TRBD1 or TRBD2 (7 bases each). CDR1 is SGHAT and CDR2 is FQNNGV in the germline V gene. The length of the CDR3 is 15 residues. Trimming stripped 0 bases from V and 8 bases from J, with 13 bases between. The CDR3, as DNA: TGTGCCAGCAGCTTAGAGGGAGGGGGCTTAGGGGAGCTGTTTTTT. This codes for CASSLEGGGLGELFF.